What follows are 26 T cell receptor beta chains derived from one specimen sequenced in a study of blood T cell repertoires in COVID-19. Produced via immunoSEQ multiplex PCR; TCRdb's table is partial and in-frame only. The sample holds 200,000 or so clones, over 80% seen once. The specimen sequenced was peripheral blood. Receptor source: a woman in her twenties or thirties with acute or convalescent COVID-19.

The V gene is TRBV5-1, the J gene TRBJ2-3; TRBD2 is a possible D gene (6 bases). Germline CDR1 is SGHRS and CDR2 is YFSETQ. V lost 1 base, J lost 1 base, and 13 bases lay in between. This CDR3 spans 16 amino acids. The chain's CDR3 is CASSLTSSLRTDTQYF. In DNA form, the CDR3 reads TGCGCCAGCAGCTTGACTAGCTCACTACGCACAGATACGCAGTATTTT. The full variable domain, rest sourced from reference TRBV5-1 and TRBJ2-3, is KAGVTQTPRYLIKTRGQQVTLSCSPISGHRSVSWYQQTPGQGLQFLFEYFSETQRNKGNFPGRFSGRQFSNSRSEMNVSTLELGDSALYLCASSLTSSLRTDTQYFGPGTRLTVL.

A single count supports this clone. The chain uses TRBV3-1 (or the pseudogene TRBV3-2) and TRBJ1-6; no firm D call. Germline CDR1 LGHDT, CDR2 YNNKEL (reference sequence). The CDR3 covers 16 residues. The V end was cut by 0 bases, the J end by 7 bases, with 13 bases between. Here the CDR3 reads CASSQDLPGSNSPLHF. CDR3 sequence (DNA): TGTGCCAGCAGCCAAGATTTGCCAGGTTCCAATTCACCCCTCCACTTT.

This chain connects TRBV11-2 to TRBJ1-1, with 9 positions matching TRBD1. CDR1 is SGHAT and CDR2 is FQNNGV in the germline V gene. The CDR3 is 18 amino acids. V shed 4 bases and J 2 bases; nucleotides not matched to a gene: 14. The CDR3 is CASSSIRGDREGNTEAFF. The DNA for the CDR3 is TGTGCCAGCAGCTCAATCCGAGGGGACAGGGAAGGAAACACTGAAGCTTTCTTT.

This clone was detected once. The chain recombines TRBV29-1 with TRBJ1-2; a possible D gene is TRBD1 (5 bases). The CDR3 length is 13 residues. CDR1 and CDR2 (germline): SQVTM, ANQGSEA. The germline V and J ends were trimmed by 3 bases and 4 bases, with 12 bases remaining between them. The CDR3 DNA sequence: TGCAGCGTTGAGACCCAGGGAAGCTATGGCTACACCTTC. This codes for CSVETQGSYGYTF.

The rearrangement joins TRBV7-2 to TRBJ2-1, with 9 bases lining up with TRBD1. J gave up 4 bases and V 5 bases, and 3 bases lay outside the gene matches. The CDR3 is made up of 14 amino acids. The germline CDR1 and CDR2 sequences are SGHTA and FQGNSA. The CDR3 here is CASSPGTGYNEQFF. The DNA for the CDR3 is TGTGCCAGCAGCCCCGGGACAGGGTACAATGAGCAGTTCTTC.

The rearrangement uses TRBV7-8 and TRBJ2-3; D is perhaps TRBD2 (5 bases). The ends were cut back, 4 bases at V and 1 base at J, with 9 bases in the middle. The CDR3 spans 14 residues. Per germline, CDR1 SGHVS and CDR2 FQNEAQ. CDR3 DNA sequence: TGTGCCAGCAGCTGGGGAGTGGGCACAGATACGCAGTATTTT. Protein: CASSWGVGTDTQYF. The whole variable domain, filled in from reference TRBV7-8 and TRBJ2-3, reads GAGVSQSPRYKVAKRGQDVALRCDPISGHVSLFWYQQALGQGPEFLTYFQNEAQLDKSGLPSDRFFAERPEGSVSTLKIQRTQQEDSAVYLCASSWGVGTDTQYFGPGTRLTVL.

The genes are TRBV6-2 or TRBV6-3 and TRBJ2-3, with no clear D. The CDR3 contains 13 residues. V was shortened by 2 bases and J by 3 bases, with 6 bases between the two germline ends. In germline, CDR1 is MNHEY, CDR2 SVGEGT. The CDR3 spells CASSYVSTDTQYF. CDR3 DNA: TGTGCCAGCAGTTACGTTTCGACAGATACGCAGTATTTT.

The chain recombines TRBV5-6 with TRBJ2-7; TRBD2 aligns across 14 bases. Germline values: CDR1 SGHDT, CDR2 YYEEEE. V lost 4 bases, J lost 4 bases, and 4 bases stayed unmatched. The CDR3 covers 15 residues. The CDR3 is CASSRGTSGSYEQYF. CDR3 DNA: TGTGCCAGCAGCCGCGGGACTAGCGGGAGTTACGAGCAGTACTTC.

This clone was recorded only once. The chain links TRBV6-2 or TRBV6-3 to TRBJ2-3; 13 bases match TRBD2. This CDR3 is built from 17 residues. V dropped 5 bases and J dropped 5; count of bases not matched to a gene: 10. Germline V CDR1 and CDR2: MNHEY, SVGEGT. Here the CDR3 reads CASSRVTSGGAKDTQYF. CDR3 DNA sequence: TGTGCCAGCAGTCGGGTCACTAGCGGGGGGGCCAAAGATACGCAGTATTTT.

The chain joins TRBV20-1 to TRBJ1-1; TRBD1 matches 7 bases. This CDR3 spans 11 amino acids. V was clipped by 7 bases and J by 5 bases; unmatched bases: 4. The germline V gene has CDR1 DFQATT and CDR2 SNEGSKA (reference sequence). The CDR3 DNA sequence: TGCAGTGGCGACAGGGCGACTGAAGCTTTCTTT. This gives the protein CSGDRATEAFF.

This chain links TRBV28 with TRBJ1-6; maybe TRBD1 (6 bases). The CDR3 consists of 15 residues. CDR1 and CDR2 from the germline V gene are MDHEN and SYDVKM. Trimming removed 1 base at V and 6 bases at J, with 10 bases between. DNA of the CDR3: TGTGCCAGCAGTTTATTTACAGGGCGTAATTCACCCCTCCACTTT. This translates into CASSLFTGRNSPLHF.

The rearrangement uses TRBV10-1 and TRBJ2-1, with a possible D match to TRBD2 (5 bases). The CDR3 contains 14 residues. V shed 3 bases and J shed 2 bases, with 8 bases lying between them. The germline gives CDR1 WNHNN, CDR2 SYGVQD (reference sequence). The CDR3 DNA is TGCGCCAGCAGTGACGGGGTACCCTACAATGAGCAGTTCTTC. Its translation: CASSDGVPYNEQFF.

The CDR3: CASSLIGDQPQHF. The CDR3 DNA is TGTGCCAGCAGCCTCATTGGAGATCAGCCCCAGCATTTT. The chain employs TRBV5-4 and TRBJ1-5; D unclear. This CDR3 comprises 13 residues. Trimming removed 4 bases at V and 5 bases at J, with 10 bases between. Germline lookup yields CDR1 SGHNT and CDR2 YYREEE (reference sequence). Filled out from reference TRBV5-4 and TRBJ1-5, the complete variable domain reads ETGVTQSPTHLIKTRGQQVTLRCSSQSGHNTVSWYQQALGQGPQFIFQYYREEENGRGNFPPRFSGLQFPNYSSELNVNALELDDSALYLCASSLIGDQPQHFGDGTRLSIL.

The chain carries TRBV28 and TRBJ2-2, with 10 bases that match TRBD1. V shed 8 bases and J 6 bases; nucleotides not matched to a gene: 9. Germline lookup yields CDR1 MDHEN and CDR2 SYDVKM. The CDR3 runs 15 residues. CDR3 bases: TGTGCCAGCCGACGTCCGGGACAGGGGTCCGGGGAGCTGTTTTTT. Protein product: CASRRPGQGSGELFF.

CDR3 amino acids: CASSLVLAGTYNEQFF. The CDR3 nucleotides read TGCGCCAGCAGCTTGGTGCTAGCGGGGACATACAATGAGCAGTTCTTC. The chain links TRBV5-1 to TRBJ2-1; TRBD2 matches at 9 bases. Germline V gene lookup returns CDR1 SGHRS and CDR2 YFSETQ. Germline trimming cut 0 bases from V and 4 bases from J; bases unmatched to any gene: 5. The CDR3 loop spans 16 amino acids.

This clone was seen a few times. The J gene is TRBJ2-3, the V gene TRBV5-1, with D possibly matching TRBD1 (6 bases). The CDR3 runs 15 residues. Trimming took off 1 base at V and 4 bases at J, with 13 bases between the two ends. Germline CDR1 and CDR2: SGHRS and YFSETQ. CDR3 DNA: TGCGCCAGCAGCTTGCTGGGCAGGGGAGCAGATACGCAGTATTTT. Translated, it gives CASSLLGRGADTQYF.

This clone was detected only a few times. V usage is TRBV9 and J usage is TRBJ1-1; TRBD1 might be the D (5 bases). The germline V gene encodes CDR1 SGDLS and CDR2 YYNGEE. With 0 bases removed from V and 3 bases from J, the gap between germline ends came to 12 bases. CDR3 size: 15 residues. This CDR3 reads CASSVAGGVYTEAFF. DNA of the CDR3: TGTGCCAGCAGCGTAGCGGGGGGGGTTTACACTGAAGCTTTCTTT.

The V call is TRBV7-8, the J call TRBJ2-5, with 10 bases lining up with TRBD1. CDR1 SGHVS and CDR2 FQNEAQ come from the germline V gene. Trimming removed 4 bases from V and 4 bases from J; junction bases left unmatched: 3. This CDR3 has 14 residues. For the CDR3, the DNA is TGTGCCAGCAGCTCGGGACAGGGGCTAGAGACCCAGTACTTC. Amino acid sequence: CASSSGQGLETQYF.

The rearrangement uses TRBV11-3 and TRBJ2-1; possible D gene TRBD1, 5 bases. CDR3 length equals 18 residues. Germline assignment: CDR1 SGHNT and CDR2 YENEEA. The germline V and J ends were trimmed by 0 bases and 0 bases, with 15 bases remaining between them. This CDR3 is CASSLESHRKTSYNEQFF. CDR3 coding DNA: TGTGCCAGCAGCTTAGAATCACACAGGAAAACCTCCTACAATGAGCAGTTCTTC.

CDR3 loop: CATSRARGGVFEQYF. The CDR3 bases are TGTGCCACCAGCAGAGCGAGGGGGGGTGTTTTCGAGCAGTACTTC. The chain uses TRBV15 and TRBJ2-7; D may be TRBD2 (7 bases). Trimming took off 1 base at V and 6 bases at J, with 16 bases between the two ends. Germline V gene lookup returns CDR1 LNHNV and CDR2 YYDKDF (reference sequence). This CDR3 comprises 15 residues.

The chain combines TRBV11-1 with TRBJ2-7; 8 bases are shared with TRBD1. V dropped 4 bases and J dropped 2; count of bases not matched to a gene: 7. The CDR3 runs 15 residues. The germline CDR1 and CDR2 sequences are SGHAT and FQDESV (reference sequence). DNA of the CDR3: TGTGCCAGCAGCTATCGACAGGGGCTCCCCTACGAGCAGTACTTC. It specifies CASSYRQGLPYEQYF.

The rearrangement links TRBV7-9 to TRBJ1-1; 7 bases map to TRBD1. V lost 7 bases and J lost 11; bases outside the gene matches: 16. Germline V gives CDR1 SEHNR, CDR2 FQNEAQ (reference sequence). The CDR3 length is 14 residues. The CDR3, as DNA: TGTGCCAGCACCCATTCGCCGAAGGGGGCTGGGGCTTTCTTT. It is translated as CASTHSPKGAGAFF.

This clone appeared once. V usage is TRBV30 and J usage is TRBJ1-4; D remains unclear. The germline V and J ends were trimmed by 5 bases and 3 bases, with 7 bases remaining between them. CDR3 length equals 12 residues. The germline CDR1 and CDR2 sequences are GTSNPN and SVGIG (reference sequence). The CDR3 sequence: CAWREANEKLFF. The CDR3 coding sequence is TGTGCCTGGCGGGAGGCTAATGAAAAACTGTTTTTT.

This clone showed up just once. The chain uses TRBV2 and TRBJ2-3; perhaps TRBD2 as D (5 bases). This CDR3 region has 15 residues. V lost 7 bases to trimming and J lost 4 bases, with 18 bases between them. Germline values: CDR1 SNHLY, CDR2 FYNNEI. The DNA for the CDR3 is TGTGCCAGCACCCTGACGGGAATAGAATCAGATACGCAGTATTTT. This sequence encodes CASTLTGIESDTQYF.

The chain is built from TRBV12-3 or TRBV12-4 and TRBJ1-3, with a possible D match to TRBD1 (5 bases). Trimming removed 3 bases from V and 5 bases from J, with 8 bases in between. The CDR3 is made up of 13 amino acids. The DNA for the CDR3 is TGTGCCAGCAGTTTCGGGACTCGAAACACCATATATTTT. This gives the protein CASSFGTRNTIYF.

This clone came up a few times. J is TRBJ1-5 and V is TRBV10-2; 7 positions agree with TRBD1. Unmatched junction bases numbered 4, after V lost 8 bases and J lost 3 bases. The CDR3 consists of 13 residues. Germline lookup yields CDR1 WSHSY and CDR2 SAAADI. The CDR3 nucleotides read TGCGCCAGCCTCGGGACAGTCAATCAGCCCCAGCATTTT. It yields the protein CASLGTVNQPQHF.